A single sample is the source of the 19 T cell receptor beta chains below, sequenced in a study of cytomegalovirus exposure and HLA in healthy donors. Sequenced by immunoSEQ multiplex PCR; TCRdb stores in-frame clones only, minus some. This table holds about 83,000 clones, about 96% found once. The sample consisted of PBMCs. All receptors come from a woman younger than 35 in good health and CMV-seronegative.

The V gene is TRBV2, the J gene TRBJ1-3, with D uncertain. V lost 0 bases and J 4 bases, leaving 16 bases between the germline ends. From germline, CDR1 is SNHLY and CDR2 FYNNEI. The CDR3 loop spans 17 amino acids. This CDR3 is CASSEALPGFWGNTIYF. For the CDR3, the DNA is TGTGCCAGCAGTGAAGCGCTTCCGGGGTTTTGGGGAAACACCATATATTTT.

This chain joins TRBV5-1 and TRBJ2-7; 7 nucleotides align to TRBD1. CDR3 length equals 13 residues. V was pared by 6 bases and J by 2 bases, with 5 bases of the junction left unmatched. Germline CDR1 is SGHRS and CDR2 is YFSETQ. The CDR3 is CASNWDRAYEQYF. CDR3 DNA sequence: TGCGCCAGCAATTGGGACAGAGCCTACGAGCAGTACTTC.

This chain uses TRBV30 with TRBJ2-1; 12 positions match TRBD2. The CDR3 runs to 13 residues. Per the germline V gene, CDR1 is GTSNPN and CDR2 is SVGIG (reference sequence). V lost 4 bases and J lost 7; bases outside the gene matches: 2. CDR3 protein: CAWNGLAGNEQFF. CDR3 in DNA: TGTGCCTGGAATGGACTAGCGGGAAATGAGCAGTTCTTC.

In its sample, this clone was seen a few times. V gene TRBV28 combines with J gene TRBJ2-7; 10 bases line up with TRBD2. Per the germline V gene, CDR1 is MDHEN and CDR2 is SYDVKM. V shed 9 bases, J shed 3 bases, and the junction held 8 bases outside the gene matches. The CDR3 totals 14 residues. Here the CDR3 DNA reads TGTGCCAGTTCCCTAGCGGGAGAGGGCTACGAGCAGTACTTC. It encodes CASSLAGEGYEQYF. The full variable domain, completed using reference TRBV28 and TRBJ2-7, is DVKVTQSSRYLVKRTGEKVFLECVQDMDHENMFWYRQDPGLGLRLIYFSYDVKMKEKGDIPEGYSVSREKKERFSLILESASTNQTSMYLCASSLAGEGYEQYFGPGTRLTVT.

The gene calls are TRBV28 and TRBJ2-7, with a tentative D call TRBD1 (6 bases). The germline V gene encodes CDR1 MDHEN and CDR2 SYDVKM. The length of the CDR3 is 17 residues. Trimming took 7 bases from V and 5 from J, leaving 27 bases between them. Here the CDR3 reads CASNPQAGVIELNEQYF. In DNA form, the CDR3 reads TGTGCCAGCAACCCGCAAGCAGGGGTTATTGAGTTGAACGAGCAGTACTTC.

This clone appeared once. This chain joins TRBV2 and TRBJ2-1, with 8 bases fitting TRBD2. Germline values: CDR1 SNHLY, CDR2 FYNNEI. Trimming at V came to 9 bases and at J to 7 bases, leaving 2 bases not matched to a gene. This CDR3 region has 11 residues. CDR3 DNA: TGTGCCAGAGCGGGAGATAATGAGCAGTTCTTC. It translates to CARAGDNEQFF. Full variable domain (remainder filled in from reference TRBV2 and TRBJ2-1): EPEVTQTPSHQVTQMGQEVILRCVPISNHLYFYWYRQILGQKVEFLVSFYNNEISEKSEIFDDQFSVERPDGSNFTLKIRSTKLEDSAMYFCARAGDNEQFFGPGTRLTVL.

V is TRBV5-6 and J is TRBJ1-4; D is uncertain. Trimming stripped 2 bases from V and 8 bases from J, with 25 bases between. The CDR3 contains 18 residues. Germline CDR1 is SGHDT and CDR2 is YYEEEE. The CDR3 DNA is TGTGCCAGCAGCTTCCTAGTACCCAGAAGCGGCTTTGGAGAAAAACTGTTTTTT. Translated: CASSFLVPRSGFGEKLFF.

The count of this clone is one. The J gene is TRBJ2-5, the V gene TRBV7-9; D is possibly TRBD2 (5 bases). This CDR3 comprises 17 residues. Trimming took 5 bases from V and 2 from J, leaving 21 bases between them. The germline V gene has CDR1 SEHNR and CDR2 FQNEAQ (reference sequence). The DNA for the CDR3 is TGTGCCAGCAGCGAGGCCTGGGCTAGCAGGCATCAAGAGACCCAGTACTTC. Translating gives CASSEAWASRHQETQYF. The complete variable domain, with remaining parts taken from reference TRBV7-9 and TRBJ2-5, reads DTGVSQNPRHKITKRGQNVTFRCDPISEHNRLYWYRQTLGQGPEFLTYFQNEAQLEKSRLLSDRFSAERPKGSFSTLEIQRTEQGDSAMYLCASSEAWASRHQETQYFGPGTRLLVL.

The chain employs TRBV2 and TRBJ2-7, with TRBD2 matching over 9 bases. The J segment lost 0 bases and the V segment lost 8 bases, leaving 8 bases of the junction unmatched. The CDR3 is 15 amino acids. Germline CDR1 and CDR2: SNHLY and FYNNEI. CDR3 residues: CASGRGGGASYEQYF. The CDR3 nucleotides read TGTGCCAGCGGGCGAGGCGGGGGGGCCTCCTACGAGCAGTACTTC.

This clone was picked up a small number of times. The chain carries TRBV2 and TRBJ1-1; D is possibly TRBD1 (5 bases). Trimming left V 9 bases short and J 1 base short, with 9 bases between. The CDR3 totals 12 residues. Germline values: CDR1 SNHLY, CDR2 FYNNEI. The CDR3 loop reads CARQETNTEAFF. The CDR3 coding sequence is TGTGCCAGACAGGAGACGAACACTGAAGCTTTCTTT. Filled out from reference TRBV2 and TRBJ1-1, the complete variable domain reads EPEVTQTPSHQVTQMGQEVILRCVPISNHLYFYWYRQILGQKVEFLVSFYNNEISEKSEIFDDQFSVERPDGSNFTLKIRSTKLEDSAMYFCARQETNTEAFFGQGTRLTVV.

This clone was counted once. The V gene is TRBV14, the J gene TRBJ2-1; 8 nucleotides align to TRBD2. V was pared by 0 bases and J by 4 bases, with 8 bases of the junction left unmatched. CDR1 SGHDN and CDR2 FVKESK come from the germline V gene. This CDR3 comprises 17 residues. In DNA, the CDR3 is TGTGCCAGCAGCCAAGATAGGAGCGGGAGTCCGTACAATGAGCAGTTCTTC. Translating gives CASSQDRSGSPYNEQFF.

This chain connects TRBV6-5 to TRBJ2-7; D is possibly TRBD2 (6 bases). The CDR3 consists of 16 residues. Trimming removed 0 bases at V and 4 bases at J, with 16 bases between. CDR1 and CDR2 from the germline V gene are MNHEY and SVGAGI. The CDR3: CASSYSGTPSFYEQYF. The CDR3 DNA follows: TGTGCCAGCAGTTACTCTGGGACTCCCTCATTTTACGAGCAGTACTTC.

The V call is TRBV11-2, the J call TRBJ1-3; D is ambiguous. V was trimmed by 4 bases and J by 4 bases, leaving 17 bases between them. Germline-derived CDR1 and CDR2 are SGHAT and FQNNGV. The CDR3 totals 16 residues. The CDR3 DNA follows: TGTGCCAGCAGCTCCGTGCGGCACCAACGGGGAAACACCATATATTTT. Amino acids: CASSSVRHQRGNTIYF.

The chain uses TRBV7-9 and TRBJ1-1, with no clear D. The V end lost 5 bases, the J end lost 0 bases, and 13 bases lay between the germline ends. CDR1 and CDR2 (germline): SEHNR, FQNEAQ (reference sequence). The CDR3 extends over 15 amino acids. CDR3 region: CASSLASTLNTEAFF. CDR3 nucleotide sequence: TGTGCCAGCAGCCTCGCCTCGACACTGAACACTGAAGCTTTCTTT.

The CDR3 coding sequence is TGCGCCAGCAGCTTAGGGACAGCCTCTGGAAACACCATATATTTT. As protein: CASSLGTASGNTIYF. This chain joins TRBV5-1 and TRBJ1-3, with TRBD1 matching 7 bases. V lost 2 bases to trimming and J lost 0 bases; unmatched junction nucleotides: 2. The CDR3 covers 15 residues. Germline assignment: CDR1 SGHRS and CDR2 YFSETQ.

The V call is TRBV19, the J call TRBJ2-3, with TRBD2 identical over 13 bases. The trim removed 1 base at V and 3 bases at J, leaving 4 bases unmatched. The CDR3 has 17 residues. CDR1 is LNHDA, CDR2 SQIVND, per germline (reference sequence). The CDR3 sequence: CASSIVGLAGVTDTQYF. CDR3 nucleotides: TGTGCCAGTAGTATAGTTGGACTAGCGGGAGTTACAGATACGCAGTATTTT.

The rearrangement links TRBV9 to TRBJ2-5; 11 bases are a match to TRBD2. The CDR3 sequence is 15 residues long. Germline V gene sequence: CDR1 SGDLS, CDR2 YYNGEE. V shed 3 bases, J shed 5 bases, and the junction held 6 bases outside the gene matches. CDR3 protein: CASSELAGVWETQYF. CDR3 bases: TGTGCCAGCAGCGAACTAGCGGGAGTCTGGGAGACCCAGTACTTC.

This clone was observed once. This chain's CDR3 is CASSVGQLGGYTF. The CDR3 DNA reads TGTGCCAGCAGCGTAGGACAGCTTGGTGGCTACACCTTC. The chain is built from TRBV7-2 and TRBJ1-2, with D possibly being TRBD1 (6 bases). The V gene's germline CDR1 is SGHTA and CDR2 FQGNSA. V dropped 5 bases and J dropped 7 bases, with 14 bases sitting between them. This CDR3 region has 13 residues.

Comment on this clone: The junction departs from the called germline gene at one end, perhaps through a read error. The V gene is TRBV19, the J gene TRBJ2-5; 7 bases align to TRBD1. The CDR3 consists of 13 residues. Germline assignment: CDR1 LNHDA and CDR2 SQIVND (reference sequence). CDR3: CASSSAQGSLTDF. For the CDR3, the DNA is TGTGCCAGTAGCTCTGCACAGGGGTCATTAACCGACTTC.